Within the sample, the clone carrying this TCR beta chain is medium-sized. Its antigen remains unidentified. This record belongs to a study of T cells in localized non-small cell lung cancer. The CDR3 runs to 15 residues. CDR1 and CDR2 (germline): MNHGY, SAAAGT. The V end was cut by 2 bases, the J end by 5 bases, with 13 bases between. Overall study findings and caveats: Patients showing higher blood T cell density tended to see longer overall survival. Because researchers sequenced only one region of the tumor, heterogeneity is still possible. Among the top 100 tumor clones, a median about 58 appeared in adjacent lung.

The data were produced by immunoSEQ multiplex PCR, yet TCRdb's version contains in-frame clones alone and is incomplete. The sample lists about 2,900 clones, around 33% occurring once. This sequence joins TRBV6-8 and TRBJ2-1; D unresolved. This material consisted of normal lung tissue next to the tumor, taken before any cancer treatment. This sequence was found in a male donor aged 60 or over with stage I squamous cell lung carcinoma. CDR3 protein: CASSYRLVVDNEQFF. The CDR3 region has the DNA TGTGCCAGCAGTTACAGGCTAGTAGTCGACAATGAGCAGTTCTTC.